Listed below are T cell receptor beta chains from one sample, sequenced in a study of shared clonotypes between healthy human individuals. Profiled with immunoSEQ multiplex PCR; TCRdb holds only in-frame clones, not every one. The sample records about 2 million clones, roughly 95% being singletons. Sequenced sample: naive CD8+ T cells sorted from blood. The origin of the receptors is a man younger than 30 in good health. Each CDR3 is given with its conserved first and last residue. A D gene is named only where the DNA matches it firmly. Only part of the rows carry a size: once, few, many, or a class if the clone is expanded.

.	TRBJ2-1	.	TRBV6-1	TGTGCCAGCAGTCCACATCTCAATGAGCAGTTCTTC	CASSPHLNEQFF
.	TRBJ2-2	.	TRBV9	TGTGCCAGCAGCCCCACGAGTGCCGGGGAGCTGTTTTTT	CASSPTSAGELFF
.	TRBJ1-2	.	TRBV9	TGTGCCAGCAGCGTAGAGGGGAAGAACTATGGCTACACCTTC	CASSVEGKNYGYTF
.	TRBJ1-4	.	TRBV28	TGTGCCAGCAGTGTTCGCGACGTCTATGAAAAACTGTTTTTT	CASSVRDVYEKLFF
once	TRBJ2-1	.	TRBV6-6	TGTGCCAGCAGTTACTCGAATACGATGGGGGAGCAGTTCTTC	CASSYSNTMGEQFF
.	TRBJ2-1	TRBD2	TRBV4-1	TGCGCCAGCAGCCAACGACTAGCGGGCTCCTACAATGAGCAGTTCTTC	CASSQRLAGSYNEQFF
.	TRBJ2-2	.	TRBV30	TGTGCCTGCCAGCAGACAGCGAACACCGGGGAGCTGTTTTTT	CACQQTANTGELFF
.	TRBJ1-5	TRBD1	TRBV19	TGTGCCAGTACCCCGGGACAGGGTGGCAATCAGCCCCAGCATTTT	CASTPGQGGNQPQHF
few	TRBJ1-2	.	TRBV2	TGTGCCAGCATCCTTGTAGCCCCATCTTTC	CASILVAPSF
.	TRBJ2-7	.	TRBV30	TGTGCCTGGACAGCTGACTCCTACGAGCAGTACTTC	CAWTADSYEQYF
.	TRBJ2-2	.	TRBV28	TGTGCCAGCAGTTTTCGAGGGTCAAGAAACGGGGAGCTGTTTTTT	CASSFRGSRNGELFF
.	TRBJ2-2	.	TRBV7-2	TGTGCCAGCAGCTCCCACAGTTGGGACACCGGGGAGCTGTTTTTT	CASSSHSWDTGELFF
.	TRBJ2-7	.	TRBV4-3	TGCGCCAGCAGCCAAGATCTGGCTAGCCTTGCCTACGAGCAGTACTTC	CASSQDLASLAYEQYF
.	TRBJ2-7	.	TRBV5-6	TGTGCCAGCAGCTCATCCGATCGGGAGCAGTACTTC	CASSSSDREQYF
once	TRBJ2-1	TRBD2	TRBV11-2	TGTGCCAGCAGCTTCCCTCCCAGCGGGGCAAACAATGAGCAGTTCTTC	CASSFPPSGANNEQFF
.	TRBJ2-2	.	TRBV7-9	TGTGCCAGCAGCTTAGGAGGAGGTTTTAACACCGGGGAGCTGTTTTTT	CASSLGGGFNTGELFF
.	TRBJ2-1	TRBD1	TRBV29-1	TGCAGCGTGCCCGGACAGGGCTATCCGGAGCAGTTCTTC	CSVPGQGYPEQFF
.	TRBJ2-2	.	TRBV7-6	TGTGCCAGCAGCTTAGAGGGACGGACCGGGGAGCTGTTTTTT	CASSLEGRTGELFF
.	TRBJ2-1	TRBD2	TRBV19	TGTGCCAGTATAATCTCGGCGGGAGGGCCGATCAATGAGCAGTTCTTC	CASIISAGGPINEQFF
.	TRBJ2-1	TRBD2	TRBV10-2	TGCGCCAGCACCCTAGCGGGAGGGATGGATGAGCAGTTCTTC	CASTLAGGMDEQFF
once	TRBJ2-1	TRBD1	TRBV5-6	TGTGCCAGCAGCTTGGTGGGACAGGACTTCTACAATGAGCAGTTCTTC	CASSLVGQDFYNEQFF
.	TRBJ2-1	TRBD1	TRBV6-6	TGTGCCAGCAGTGGGGAAGACAGGGCGAAGCAGTTCTTC	CASSGEDRAKQFF
.	TRBJ1-1	TRBD1	TRBV5-4	TGTGCCAGCAGGATCCCAGGGGGGGATGAAGCTTTCTTT	CASRIPGGDEAFF
.	TRBJ2-1	.	TRBV27	TGTGCCAGCAGTTTGAGCGTTTCCTACAATGAGCAGTTCTTC	CASSLSVSYNEQFF